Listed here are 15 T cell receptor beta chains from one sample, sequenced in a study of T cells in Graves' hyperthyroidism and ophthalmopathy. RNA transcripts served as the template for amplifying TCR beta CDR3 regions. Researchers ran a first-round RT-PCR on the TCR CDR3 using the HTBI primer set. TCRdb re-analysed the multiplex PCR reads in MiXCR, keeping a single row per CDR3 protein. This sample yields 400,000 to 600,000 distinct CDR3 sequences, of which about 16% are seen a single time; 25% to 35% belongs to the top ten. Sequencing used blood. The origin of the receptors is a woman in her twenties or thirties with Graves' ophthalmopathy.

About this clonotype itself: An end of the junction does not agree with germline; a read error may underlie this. CDR3 residues: CASNLPGFEYF. The CDR3 nucleotides are TGTGCCAGCAACTTACCCGGGTTTGAGTACTTC. The chain combines TRBV7-9 with TRBJ2-5; D is ambiguous. The V gene's germline CDR1 is SEHNR and CDR2 FQNEAQ (reference sequence). This CDR3 region has 11 residues.

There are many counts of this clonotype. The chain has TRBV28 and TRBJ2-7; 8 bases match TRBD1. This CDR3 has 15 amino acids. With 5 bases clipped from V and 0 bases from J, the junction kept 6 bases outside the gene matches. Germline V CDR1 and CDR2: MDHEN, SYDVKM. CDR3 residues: CASSPLTGASYEQYF. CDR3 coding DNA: TGTGCCAGCAGTCCACTGACAGGGGCCTCCTACGAGCAGTACTTC. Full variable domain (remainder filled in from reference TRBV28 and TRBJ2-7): DVKVTQSSRYLVKRTGEKVFLECVQDMDHENMFWYRQDPGLGLRLIYFSYDVKMKEKGDIPEGYSVSREKKERFSLILESASTNQTSMYLCASSPLTGASYEQYFGPGTRLTVT.

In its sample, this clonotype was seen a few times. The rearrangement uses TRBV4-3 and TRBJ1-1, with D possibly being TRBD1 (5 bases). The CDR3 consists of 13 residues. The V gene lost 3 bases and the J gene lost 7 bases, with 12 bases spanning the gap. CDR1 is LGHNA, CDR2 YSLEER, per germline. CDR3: CASSQGGGGEAFF. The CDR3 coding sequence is TGCGCCAGCAGCCAGGGCGGGGGTGGTGAAGCTTTCTTT.

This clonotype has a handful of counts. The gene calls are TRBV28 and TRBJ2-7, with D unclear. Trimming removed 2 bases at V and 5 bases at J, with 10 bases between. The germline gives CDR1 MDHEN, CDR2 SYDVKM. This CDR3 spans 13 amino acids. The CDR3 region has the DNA TGTGCCAGCAGTTTAGAGTCCATTGACGAGCAGTACTTC. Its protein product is CASSLESIDEQYF.

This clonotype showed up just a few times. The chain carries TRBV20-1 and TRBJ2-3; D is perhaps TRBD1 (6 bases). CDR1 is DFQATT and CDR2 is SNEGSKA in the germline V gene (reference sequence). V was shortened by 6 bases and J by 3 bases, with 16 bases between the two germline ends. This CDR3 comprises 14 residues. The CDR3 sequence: CSAGDTRWTDTQYF. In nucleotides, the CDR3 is TGCAGTGCGGGGGACACCCGTTGGACAGATACGCAGTATTTT.

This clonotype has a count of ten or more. The CDR3 region is CASSRLARQSLYF. The CDR3 bases are TGTGCCAGCAGTCGACTAGCGAGACAGAGCCTGTACTTC. The chain is built from TRBV12-3 or TRBV12-4 and TRBJ2-5, with 8 bases matching TRBD2. Trimming took 5 bases from V and 13 from J; bases not matched to a gene: 12. This CDR3 has 13 residues.

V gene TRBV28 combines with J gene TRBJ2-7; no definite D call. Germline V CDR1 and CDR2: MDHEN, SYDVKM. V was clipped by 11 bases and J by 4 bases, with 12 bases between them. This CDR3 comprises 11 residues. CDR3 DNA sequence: TGTGCCTCCCTTTCCCCTTACGAGCAGTACTTC. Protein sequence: CASLSPYEQYF.

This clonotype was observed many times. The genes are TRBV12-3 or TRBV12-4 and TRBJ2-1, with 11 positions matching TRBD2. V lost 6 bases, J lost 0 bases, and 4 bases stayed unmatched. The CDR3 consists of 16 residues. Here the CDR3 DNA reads TGTGCCAGCAGGCCTACTAGCGGGAGCTCCTACAATGAGCAGTTCTTC. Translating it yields CASRPTSGSSYNEQFF.

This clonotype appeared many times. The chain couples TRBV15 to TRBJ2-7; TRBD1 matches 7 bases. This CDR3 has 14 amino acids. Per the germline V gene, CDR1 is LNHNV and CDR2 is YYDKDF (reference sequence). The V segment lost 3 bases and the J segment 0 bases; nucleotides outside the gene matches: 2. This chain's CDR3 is CATSRGDSSYEQYF. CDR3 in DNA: TGTGCCACCAGCAGGGGGGACAGCTCCTACGAGCAGTACTTC.

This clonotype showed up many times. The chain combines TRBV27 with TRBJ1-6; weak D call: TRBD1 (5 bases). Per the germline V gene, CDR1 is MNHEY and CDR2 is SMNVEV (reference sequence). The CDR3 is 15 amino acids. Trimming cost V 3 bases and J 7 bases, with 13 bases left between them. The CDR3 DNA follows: TGTGCCAGCAGTTTGGCGTCCGGGGGAAATTCACCCCTCCACTTT. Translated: CASSLASGGNSPLHF.

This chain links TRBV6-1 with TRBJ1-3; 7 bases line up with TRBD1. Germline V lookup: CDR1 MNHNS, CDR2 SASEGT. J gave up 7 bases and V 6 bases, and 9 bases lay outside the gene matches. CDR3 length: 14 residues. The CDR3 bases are TGTGCCAGCAGCCCTGACAGGGTGGTTAACACCATATATTTT. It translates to CASSPDRVVNTIYF.

CDR3 bases: TGTGCCAGCAGTGAAGCATTCGAGGGGGCGGAGGACACCGGGGAGCTGTTTTTT. The encoded protein is CASSEAFEGAEDTGELFF. The chain has TRBV6-1 and TRBJ2-2, with TRBD1 matching 7 bases. Germline loops: CDR1 MNHNS, CDR2 SASEGT. CDR3 length equals 18 residues. V trimming: 0 bases; J trimming: 3 bases; junction bases outside the gene matches: 10.

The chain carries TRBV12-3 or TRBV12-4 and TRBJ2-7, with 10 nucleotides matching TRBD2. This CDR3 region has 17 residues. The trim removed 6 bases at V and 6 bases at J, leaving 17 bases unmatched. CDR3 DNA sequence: TGTGCCAGCAGCCATGTATCGGGAGCGGGAGGGCCCCGCGAGCAGTACTTC. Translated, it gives CASSHVSGAGGPREQYF.

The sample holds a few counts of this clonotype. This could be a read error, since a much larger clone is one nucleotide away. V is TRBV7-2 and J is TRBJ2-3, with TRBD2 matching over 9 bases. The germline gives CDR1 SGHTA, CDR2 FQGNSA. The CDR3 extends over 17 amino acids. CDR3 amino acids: CASNLAGTSRFTDTQYF. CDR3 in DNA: TGTGCCAGCAACTTAGCAGGGACTAGCAGATTCACAGATACGCAGTATTTT.

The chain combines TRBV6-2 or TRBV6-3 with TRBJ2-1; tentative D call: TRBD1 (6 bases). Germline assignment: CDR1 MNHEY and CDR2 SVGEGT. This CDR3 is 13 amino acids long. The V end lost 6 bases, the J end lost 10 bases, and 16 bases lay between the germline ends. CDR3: CASSQYRESEQFF. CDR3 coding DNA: TGTGCCAGCAGCCAATACAGGGAGAGCGAGCAGTTCTTC.